The 26 T cell receptor beta chains presented below share a single source sample, sequenced in a study of blood T cell repertoires in COVID-19. This table comes from immunoSEQ multiplex PCR, and its TCRdb copy is limited to in-frame clones, with some not included. The sample has 110,000 to 150,000 clones; 70% to 90% are singletons. The material sequenced was peripheral blood. The receptors here all came from a woman aged 45-60 years with acute or convalescent COVID-19.

In regard to this clone: The sample contains more than one DNA sequence encoding this CDR3. The J gene is TRBJ2-1, the V gene TRBV7-3; 11 nucleotides line up with TRBD2. CDR3 length: 15 amino acids. CDR1 SGHTA and CDR2 FQGTGA come from the germline V gene. J lost 6 bases, V lost 1 base, and 2 bases had no gene match. CDR3: CASSLSSGGANEQFF. CDR3 in DNA: TGTGCCAGCAGCTTAAGTAGCGGGGGGGCCAATGAGCAGTTCTTC.

This clone was picked up a small number of times. The chain employs TRBV7-2 and TRBJ2-3; tentative D call: TRBD2 (6 bases). CDR1 is SGHTA and CDR2 is FQGNSA in the germline V gene. CDR3 length: 14 residues. V lost 3 bases and J 6 bases, leaving 13 bases between the germline ends. In DNA, the CDR3 is TGTGCCAGCAGCTTCGCGGGGACCTGGGATACGCAGTATTTT. Its protein is CASSFAGTWDTQYF. Looking up the rest from reference TRBV7-2 and TRBJ2-3 gives the full variable domain: GAGVSQSPSNKVTEKGKDVELRCDPISGHTALYWYRQSLGQGLEFLIYFQGNSAPDKSGLPSDRFSAERTGGSVSTLTIQRTQQEDSAVYLCASSFAGTWDTQYFGPGTRLTVL.

The chain carries TRBV6-2 or TRBV6-3 and TRBJ2-1, with a possible D match to TRBD2 (6 bases). V was trimmed by 0 bases and J by 9 bases, leaving 15 bases between them. The CDR3 is 15 residues long. Germline V lookup: CDR1 MNHEY, CDR2 SVGEGT. CDR3: CASSYSILADAEQFF. CDR3 nucleotide sequence: TGTGCCAGCAGTTACTCGATACTAGCTGACGCTGAGCAGTTCTTC.

This clone appeared once. Other DNA sequences in the sample encode the same CDR3. The V and J genes are TRBV19 and TRBJ2-1; 8 positions agree with TRBD1. The junction had 7 bases not matched to a gene; V was cut back by 5 bases and J by 7 bases. The CDR3 has 14 amino acids. Germline lookup yields CDR1 LNHDA and CDR2 SQIVND (reference sequence). In nucleotides, the CDR3 is TGTGCCAGTAGTCCATTAGGACAGGGTAATGAGCAGTTCTTC. This gives the protein CASSPLGQGNEQFF.

The gene calls are TRBV28 and TRBJ1-2; possible D gene TRBD1, 6 bases. Trimming took 7 bases from V and 3 from J, leaving 15 bases between them. This CDR3 has 14 residues. Germline loops: CDR1 MDHEN, CDR2 SYDVKM. For the CDR3, the DNA is TGTGCCAGCACCGAGACGGACAGAGACTATGGCTACACCTTC. Its protein is CASTETDRDYGYTF.

The chain uses TRBV6-5 and TRBJ2-7; TRBD2 is a possible D gene (5 bases). Trimming cost V 8 bases and J 7 bases, with 18 bases left between them. The CDR3 has 13 residues. Germline lookup yields CDR1 MNHEY and CDR2 SVGAGI. CDR3 residues: CASATLGGEEQYF. In nucleotides, the CDR3 is TGTGCCAGCGCTACCCTCGGAGGAGAAGAGCAGTACTTC.

This clone has more than one count but fewer than ten. The chain combines TRBV2 with TRBJ1-4; no definite D call. The V end was cut by 2 bases, the J end by 4 bases, with 14 bases between. This CDR3 comprises 16 residues. Germline V CDR1 and CDR2: SNHLY, FYNNEI. CDR3 amino acids: CASSEYSGRSNEKLFF. As DNA, the CDR3 is TGTGCCAGCAGTGAATATAGCGGACGGAGTAATGAAAAACTGTTTTTT.

The chain links TRBV19 to TRBJ2-1, with D possibly TRBD1 on 5 matching bases. The V end lost 7 bases, the J end lost 4 bases, and 14 bases lay between the germline ends. Per the germline V gene, CDR1 is LNHDA and CDR2 is SQIVND (reference sequence). The CDR3 runs to 14 residues. The CDR3 nucleotides read TGTGCCAGTAAGGCACAGGATACATACAATGAGCAGTTCTTC. Amino acids: CASKAQDTYNEQFF.

The chain joins TRBV5-1 to TRBJ2-1, with a weak D call TRBD1 (7 bases). The V end lost 0 bases, the J end lost 7 bases, and 20 bases lay between the germline ends. Germline CDR1 SGHRS, CDR2 YFSETQ. The CDR3 contains 17 residues. In nucleotides, the CDR3 is TGCGCCAGCAGCTTGGCCGCGGGGACAGTGAGTCGGAATGAGCAGTTCTTC. As protein: CASSLAAGTVSRNEQFF.

The chain uses TRBV19 and TRBJ2-4, with TRBD1 identical over 7 bases. This CDR3 is 13 amino acids long. V lost 5 bases to trimming and J lost 7 bases; unmatched junction nucleotides: 5. Per the germline V gene, CDR1 is LNHDA and CDR2 is SQIVND (reference sequence). CDR3 amino acids: CASSGQVGNIQYF. CDR3 nucleotide sequence: TGTGCCAGTAGTGGACAGGTTGGCAACATTCAGTACTTC.

The chain has TRBV5-1 and TRBJ1-1, with a weak D call TRBD1 (5 bases). Per germline, CDR1 SGHRS and CDR2 YFSETQ. V lost 7 bases, J lost 1 base, and 8 bases lay in between. The CDR3 totals 12 residues. The CDR3 is CASAGQNTEAFF. CDR3 sequence (DNA): TGCGCCAGCGCGGGGCAGAACACTGAAGCTTTCTTT. Drawing the rest from reference TRBV5-1 and TRBJ1-1, the complete variable domain is KAGVTQTPRYLIKTRGQQVTLSCSPISGHRSVSWYQQTPGQGLQFLFEYFSETQRNKGNFPGRFSGRQFSNSRSEMNVSTLELGDSALYLCASAGQNTEAFFGQGTRLTVV.

This chain joins TRBV6-5 and TRBJ1-2; D unresolved. Germline V gene data show CDR1 as MNHEY and CDR2 as SVGAGI. The ends were cut back, 0 bases at V and 4 bases at J, with 9 bases in the middle. CDR3 length equals 14 residues. The CDR3 here is CASSYSTVAYGYTF. CDR3 coding DNA: TGTGCCAGCAGTTACTCGACGGTAGCCTATGGCTACACCTTC.

The chain recombines TRBV28 with TRBJ2-1; no clear D. The germline V gene has CDR1 MDHEN and CDR2 SYDVKM. The CDR3 length is 13 residues. Between the trimmed V and J ends, which lost 9 bases and 2 bases, there was a span of 11 bases. In DNA form, the CDR3 reads TGTGCCAGTTCAGGATCCCCCTACAATGAGCAGTTCTTC. Residues: CASSGSPYNEQFF. The whole variable domain, filled in from reference TRBV28 and TRBJ2-1, reads DVKVTQSSRYLVKRTGEKVFLECVQDMDHENMFWYRQDPGLGLRLIYFSYDVKMKEKGDIPEGYSVSREKKERFSLILESASTNQTSMYLCASSGSPYNEQFFGPGTRLTVL.

The chain is built from TRBV30 and TRBJ2-1, with D unclear. Germline CDR1 GTSNPN, CDR2 SVGIG (reference sequence). The CDR3 sequence is 11 residues long. Trimming took off 5 bases at V and 5 bases at J, with 7 bases between the two ends. As DNA, the CDR3 is TGTGCCTGGGCACAGAACAATGAGCAGTTCTTC. Its protein is CAWAQNNEQFF.

The V gene is TRBV5-8, the J gene TRBJ2-7; D may be TRBD2 (5 bases). Germline V gene sequence: CDR1 SGHTS, CDR2 YDEGEE. V lost 5 bases to trimming and J lost 3 bases, with 18 bases between them. The CDR3 loop spans 15 amino acids. In DNA, the CDR3 is TGTGCCAGCAGTAGCGACACCGGACGTTACTACGAGCAGTACTTC. Protein product: CASSSDTGRYYEQYF.

The CDR3: CASRRDRALYGYTF. The CDR3, as DNA: TGTGCCAGCCGCCGAGACAGGGCGCTTTATGGCTACACCTTC. The chain uses TRBV27 and TRBJ1-2; 7 bases line up with TRBD1. The J segment lost 5 bases and the V segment lost 8 bases, leaving 11 bases of the junction unmatched. The CDR3 runs 14 residues. Looked up from germline, CDR1 is MNHEY and CDR2 is SMNVEV (reference sequence).

V usage is TRBV18 and J usage is TRBJ1-6; TRBD1 might be the D (5 bases). The germline CDR1 and CDR2 sequences are KGHSH and LQKENI. V was clipped by 6 bases and J by 0 bases, with 15 bases between them. This CDR3 region has 17 residues. The CDR3 sequence: CASSTSGDSSYNSPLHF. The CDR3 DNA reads as TGTGCCAGCTCCACCTCGGGGGATAGCTCCTATAATTCACCCCTCCACTTT.

This clone came up a few times. V gene TRBV6-2 or TRBV6-3 combines with J gene TRBJ1-3, with D hard to call. This CDR3 spans 14 amino acids. V dropped 6 bases and J dropped 1 base, with 10 bases sitting between them. The germline V gene encodes CDR1 MNHEY and CDR2 SVGEGT. The CDR3, as DNA: TGTGCCAGCAGCTTACATGGTTCTGGAAACACCATATATTTT. Its protein is CASSLHGSGNTIYF.

This clone has only one observation. The genes are TRBV14 and TRBJ2-5; D perhaps matches TRBD2 (6 bases). Deletions cut 3 bases from V and 7 bases from J, with 18 bases between. This CDR3 comprises 15 residues. CDR1 is SGHDN, CDR2 FVKESK, per germline. CDR3 DNA: TGTGCCAGCAGCCAGGTATCGGCGGGGACCGGGACCCAGTACTTC. Its translation: CASSQVSAGTGTQYF. Variable domain in full (rest from reference TRBV14 and TRBJ2-5): EAGVTQFPSHSVIEKGQTVTLRCDPISGHDNLYWYRRVMGKEIKFLLHFVKESKQDESGMPNNRFLAERTGGTYSTLKVQPAELEDSGVYFCASSQVSAGTGTQYFGPGTRLLVL.

The chain joins TRBV5-1 to TRBJ1-1; 10 nucleotides line up with TRBD1. Germline V gene data show CDR1 as SGHRS and CDR2 as YFSETQ. The CDR3 contains 15 residues. V dropped 4 bases and J dropped 4; count of bases not matched to a gene: 7. The CDR3 region has the DNA TGCGCCAGCAGCCCCCGGGACAGGGGCTTCACTGAAGCTTTCTTT. As protein: CASSPRDRGFTEAFF.

For the CDR3, the DNA is TGTGCCAGCAGCTTCGCAGGGGTTAACGCTGAAGCTTTCTTT. It translates to CASSFAGVNAEAFF. The J gene is TRBJ1-1, the V gene TRBV6-2 or TRBV6-3; D possibly corresponds to TRBD1 (6 bases). The V gene lost 6 bases and the J gene lost 6 bases, with 17 bases spanning the gap. The CDR3 is 14 amino acids. Germline V gene data show CDR1 as MNHEY and CDR2 as SVGEGT.

This chain joins TRBV6-2 or TRBV6-3 and TRBJ1-5; D remains unclear. Trimming shortened V by 0 bases and J by 3 bases, and 12 bases separated the two germline ends. CDR1 and CDR2 from the germline V gene are MNHEY and SVGEGT. This CDR3 spans 16 amino acids. CDR3 residues: CASSYSITVVNQPQHF. DNA for the CDR3: TGTGCCAGCAGTTACTCGATAACAGTCGTCAATCAGCCCCAGCATTTT.

The chain is built from TRBV6-6 and TRBJ1-5; TRBD1 is a possible D gene (5 bases). The length of the CDR3 is 14 residues. Between the trimmed V and J ends, which lost 5 bases and 2 bases, there was a span of 10 bases. Germline V gives CDR1 MNHNY, CDR2 SVGAGI (reference sequence). CDR3 protein: CASSRGTGNQPQHF. The CDR3 bases are TGTGCCAGCAGTAGGGGTACGGGCAATCAGCCCCAGCATTTT.

The chain links TRBV7-2 to TRBJ2-1; 8 bases align to TRBD1. Germline CDR1 and CDR2: SGHTA and FQGNSA. The CDR3 runs to 15 residues. V lost 6 bases and J lost 6; bases outside the gene matches: 10. The DNA of the CDR3 is TGTGCCAGCAGTTACAGGGGGACCGGTCCCAATGAGCAGTTCTTC. Translating it yields CASSYRGTGPNEQFF.

This sequence joins TRBV3-1 (or the pseudogene TRBV3-2) and TRBJ1-2; D remains ambiguous. CDR1 and CDR2 from the germline V gene are LGHDT and YNNKEL (reference sequence). V dropped 0 bases and J dropped 8 bases, with 13 bases sitting between them. This CDR3 region has 14 residues. DNA for the CDR3: TGTGCCAGCAGCCAAGAACCGGGAACGGGCGGCTACACCTTC. This sequence encodes CASSQEPGTGGYTF.

The V and J genes are TRBV18 and TRBJ1-1; D ambiguous. Germline V gene lookup returns CDR1 KGHSH and CDR2 LQKENI. The CDR3 has 15 amino acids. The ends were cut back, 0 bases at V and 0 bases at J, with 8 bases in the middle. Here the CDR3 DNA reads TGTGCCAGCTCACCACCGGCTTTCGTGAACACTGAAGCTTTCTTT. It codes for CASSPPAFVNTEAFF.